This TCR beta chain stems from a study of shared clonotypes between healthy human individuals. The CDR3 length is 18 residues. Clones were read by immunoSEQ multiplex PCR, and TCRdb kept only the in-frame ones, dropping some. The sample yields about 2.3 million clones, about 90% seen once. Sequencing used naive CD4+ T cells from PBMCs. As to subset: CD45RA+ positively selected. This chain links TRBV21-1 with TRBJ1-5; the table calls TRBD1, which could not be checked here. TRBV21-1 is annotated as a pseudogene. This clonotype was obtained from a man aged 18 to 30 in good health. Some clones in this sample may be carry-over from other donors' samples. CDR3 amino acids: CASSKAGVMAGAGQPQHF. The CDR3 DNA reads TGTGCCAGCAGCAAAGCCGGGGTCATGGCAGGGGCTGGTCAGCCCCAGCATTTT.